This T cell receptor beta chain emerged from a study of beta chain features in type 1 diabetes. General study results and limits: TCRB CDR3s were moderately but significantly shorter in Type 1 diabetes patients in all four CD4+ subsets.

Details on this clone: What it recognizes is unknown.

The isolated RNA, all of it, was reverse transcribed, so expressed TCRB transcripts were what got sequenced. Method: immunoSEQ multiplex PCR; TCRdb's copy keeps in-frame clones and lacks some. The sample has around 250,000 clones, roughly 22% seen once. Germline V gene lookup returns CDR1 SEHNR and CDR2 FQNEAQ (reference sequence). The CDR3 totals 14 residues. The V segment lost 1 base and the J segment 5 bases; nucleotides outside the gene matches: 1. The V gene is TRBV7-9, the J gene TRBJ2-7; 11 positions agree with TRBD1. This receptor was taken from a woman aged 40 to 50 with type 1 diabetes. The sample taken for sequencing was naive CD4+ T cells from blood. CDR3 in DNA: TGTGCCAGCAGCTTAGGGACAGGGGGCAACGAGCAGTACTTC. Protein: CASSLGTGGNEQYF. Using reference TRBV7-9 and TRBJ2-7 for the parts outside the CDR3, the full variable domain is DTGVSQNPRHKITKRGQNVTFRCDPISEHNRLYWYRQTLGQGPEFLTYFQNEAQLEKSRLLSDRFSAERPKGSFSTLEIQRTEQGDSAMYLCASSLGTGGNEQYFGPGTRLTVT.